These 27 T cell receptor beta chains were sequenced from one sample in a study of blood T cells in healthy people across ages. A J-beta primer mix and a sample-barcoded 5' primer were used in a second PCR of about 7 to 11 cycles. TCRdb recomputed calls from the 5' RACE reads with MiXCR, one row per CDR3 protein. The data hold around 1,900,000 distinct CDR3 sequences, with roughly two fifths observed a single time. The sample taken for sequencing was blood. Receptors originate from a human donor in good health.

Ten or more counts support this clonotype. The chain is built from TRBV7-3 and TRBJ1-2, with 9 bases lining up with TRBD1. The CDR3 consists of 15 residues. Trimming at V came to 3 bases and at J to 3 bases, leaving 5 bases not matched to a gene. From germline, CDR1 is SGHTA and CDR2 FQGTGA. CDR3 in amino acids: CASSLGQGADYGYTF. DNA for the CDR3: TGTGCCAGCAGCTTGGGACAGGGAGCCGACTATGGCTACACCTTC.

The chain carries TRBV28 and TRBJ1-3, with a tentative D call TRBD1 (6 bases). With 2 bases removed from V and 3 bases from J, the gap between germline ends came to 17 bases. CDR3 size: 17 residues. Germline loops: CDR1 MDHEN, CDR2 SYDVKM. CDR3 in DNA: TGTGCCAGCAGTTTAGCCCCCCCGGGGGCGGTTGGAAACACCATATATTTT. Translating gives CASSLAPPGAVGNTIYF.

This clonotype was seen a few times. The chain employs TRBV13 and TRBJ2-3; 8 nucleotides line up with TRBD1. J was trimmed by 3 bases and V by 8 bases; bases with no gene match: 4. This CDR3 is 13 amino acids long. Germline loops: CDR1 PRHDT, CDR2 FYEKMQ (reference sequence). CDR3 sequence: CASLRTGTDTQYF. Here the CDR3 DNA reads TGTGCCAGCCTAAGGACAGGGACAGATACGCAGTATTTT.

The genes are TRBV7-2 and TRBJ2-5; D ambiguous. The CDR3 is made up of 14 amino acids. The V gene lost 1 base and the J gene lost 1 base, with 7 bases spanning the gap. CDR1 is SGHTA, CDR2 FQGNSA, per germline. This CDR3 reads CASSLVAPQETQYF. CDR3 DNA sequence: TGTGCCAGCAGCTTAGTCGCTCCCCAAGAGACCCAGTACTTC.

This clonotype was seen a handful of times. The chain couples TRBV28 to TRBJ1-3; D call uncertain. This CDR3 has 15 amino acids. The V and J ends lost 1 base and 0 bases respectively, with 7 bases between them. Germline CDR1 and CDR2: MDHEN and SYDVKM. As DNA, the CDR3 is TGTGCCAGCAGTTTATTGGGGAGCTCTGGAAACACCATATATTTT. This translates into CASSLLGSSGNTIYF.

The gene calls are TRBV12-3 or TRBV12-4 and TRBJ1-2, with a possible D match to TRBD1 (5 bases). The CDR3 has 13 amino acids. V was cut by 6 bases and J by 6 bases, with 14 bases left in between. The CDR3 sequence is CASRNRQGNGYTF. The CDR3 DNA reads TGTGCCAGCAGAAATCGGCAGGGCAATGGCTACACCTTC.

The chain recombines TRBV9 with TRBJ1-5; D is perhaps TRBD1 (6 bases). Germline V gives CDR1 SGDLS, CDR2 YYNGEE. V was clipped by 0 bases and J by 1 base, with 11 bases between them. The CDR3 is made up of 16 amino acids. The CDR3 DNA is TGTGCCAGCAGCGTAGATCAGGGGACGAGCAATCAGCCCCAGCATTTT. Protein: CASSVDQGTSNQPQHF.

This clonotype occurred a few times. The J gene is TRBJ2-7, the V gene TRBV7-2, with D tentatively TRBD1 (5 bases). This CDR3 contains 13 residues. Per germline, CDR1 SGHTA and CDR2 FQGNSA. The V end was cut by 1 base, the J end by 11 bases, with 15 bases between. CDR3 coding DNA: TGTGCCAGCAGCTTAGAGGGGTCCCGAGAAAAGTACTTC. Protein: CASSLEGSREKYF.

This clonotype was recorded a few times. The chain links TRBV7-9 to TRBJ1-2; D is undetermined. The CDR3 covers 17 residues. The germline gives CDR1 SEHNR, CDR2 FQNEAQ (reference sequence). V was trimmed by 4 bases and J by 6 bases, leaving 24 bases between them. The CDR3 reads CASSSGSLNLAENGYTF. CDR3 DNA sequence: TGTGCCAGCAGCTCAGGAAGTCTGAACTTGGCAGAGAATGGCTACACCTTC.

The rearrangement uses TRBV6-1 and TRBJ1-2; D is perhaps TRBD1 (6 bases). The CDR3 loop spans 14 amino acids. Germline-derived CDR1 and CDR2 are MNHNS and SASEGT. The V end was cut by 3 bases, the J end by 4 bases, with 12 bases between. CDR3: CASSDTRDTYGYTF. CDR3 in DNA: TGTGCCAGCAGTGATACTCGGGACACCTATGGCTACACCTTC.

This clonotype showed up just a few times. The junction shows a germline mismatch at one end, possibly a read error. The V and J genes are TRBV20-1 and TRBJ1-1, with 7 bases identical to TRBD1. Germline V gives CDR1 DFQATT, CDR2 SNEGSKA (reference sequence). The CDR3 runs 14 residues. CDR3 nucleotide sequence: TGCGGTGCTAGAACTTCGACAGGGATTGCTGAAGCTTTCTTT. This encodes CGARTSTGIAEAFF.

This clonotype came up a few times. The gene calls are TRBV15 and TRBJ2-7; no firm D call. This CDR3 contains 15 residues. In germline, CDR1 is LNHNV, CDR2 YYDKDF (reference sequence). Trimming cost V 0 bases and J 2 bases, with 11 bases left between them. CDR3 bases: TGTGCCACCAGCAGAGATCTTAGGTCCCCCTACGAGCAGTACTTC. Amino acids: CATSRDLRSPYEQYF.

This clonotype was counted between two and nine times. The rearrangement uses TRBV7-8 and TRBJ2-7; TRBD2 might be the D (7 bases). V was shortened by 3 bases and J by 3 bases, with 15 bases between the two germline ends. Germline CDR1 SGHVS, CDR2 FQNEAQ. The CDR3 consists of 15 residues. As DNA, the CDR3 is TGTGCCAGCAGCTTTTGGGGGGGGGCTGTCTACGAGCAGTACTTC. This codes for CASSFWGGAVYEQYF. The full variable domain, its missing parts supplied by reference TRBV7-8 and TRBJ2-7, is GAGVSQSPRYKVAKRGQDVALRCDPISGHVSLFWYQQALGQGPEFLTYFQNEAQLDKSGLPSDRFFAERPEGSVSTLKIQRTQQEDSAVYLCASSFWGGAVYEQYFGPGTRLTVT.

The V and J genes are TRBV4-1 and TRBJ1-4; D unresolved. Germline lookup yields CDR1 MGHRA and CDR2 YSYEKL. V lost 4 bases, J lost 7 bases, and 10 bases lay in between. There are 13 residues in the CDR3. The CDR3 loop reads CASSRKHPEKLFF. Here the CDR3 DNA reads TGCGCCAGCAGCCGAAAACATCCTGAAAAACTGTTTTTT.

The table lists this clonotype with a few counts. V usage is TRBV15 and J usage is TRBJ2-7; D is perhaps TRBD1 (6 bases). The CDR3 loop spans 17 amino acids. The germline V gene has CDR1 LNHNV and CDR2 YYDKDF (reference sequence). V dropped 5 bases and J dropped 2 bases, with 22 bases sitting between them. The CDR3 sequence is CATSPSWGLGKTYEQYF. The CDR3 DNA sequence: TGTGCCACCAGCCCCTCTTGGGGGCTAGGGAAGACCTACGAGCAGTACTTC. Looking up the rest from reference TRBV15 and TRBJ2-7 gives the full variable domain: DAMVIQNPRYQVTQFGKPVTLSCSQTLNHNVMYWYQQKSSQAPKLLFHYYDKDFNNEADTPDNFQSRRPNTSFCFLDIRSPGLGDTAMYLCATSPSWGLGKTYEQYFGPGTRLTVT.

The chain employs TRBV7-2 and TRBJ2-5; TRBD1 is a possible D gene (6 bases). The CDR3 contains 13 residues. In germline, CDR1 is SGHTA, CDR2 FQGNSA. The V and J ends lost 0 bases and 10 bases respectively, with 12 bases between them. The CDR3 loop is CASSLARDNCQYF. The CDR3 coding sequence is TGTGCCAGCAGCTTAGCGAGGGACAACTGCCAGTACTTC. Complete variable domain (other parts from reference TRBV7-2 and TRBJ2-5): GAGVSQSPSNKVTEKGKDVELRCDPISGHTALYWYRQSLGQGLEFLIYFQGNSAPDKSGLPSDRFSAERTGGSVSTLTIQRTQQEDSAVYLCASSLARDNCQYFGPGTRLLVL.

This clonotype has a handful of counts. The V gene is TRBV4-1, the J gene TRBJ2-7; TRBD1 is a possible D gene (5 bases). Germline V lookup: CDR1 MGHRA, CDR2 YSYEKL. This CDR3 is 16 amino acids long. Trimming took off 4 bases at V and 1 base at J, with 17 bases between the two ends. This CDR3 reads CASSLTKGEPSYEQYF. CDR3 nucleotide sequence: TGCGCCAGCAGCCTGACAAAAGGGGAACCATCCTACGAGCAGTACTTC.

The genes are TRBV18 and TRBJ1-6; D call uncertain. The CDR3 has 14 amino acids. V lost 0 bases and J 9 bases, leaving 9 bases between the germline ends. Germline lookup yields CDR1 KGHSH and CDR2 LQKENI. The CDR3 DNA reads TGTGCCAGCTCACCACCGCTCAAGGGTTCACCCCTCCACTTT. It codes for CASSPPLKGSPLHF.

CDR3 sequence (DNA): TGTGCCAGCAGCCCAAGACAGGAGCCCTACGAGCAGTACTTC. It yields the protein CASSPRQEPYEQYF. The chain combines TRBV7-9 with TRBJ2-7; possibly TRBD1 for D (6 bases). Germline V gene data show CDR1 as SEHNR and CDR2 as FQNEAQ (reference sequence). V was trimmed by 5 bases and J by 2 bases, leaving 13 bases between them. The CDR3 consists of 14 residues.

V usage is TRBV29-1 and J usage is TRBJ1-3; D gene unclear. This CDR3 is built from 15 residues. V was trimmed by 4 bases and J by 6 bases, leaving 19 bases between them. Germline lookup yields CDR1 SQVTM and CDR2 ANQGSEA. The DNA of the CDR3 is TGCAGCGTTGTAGCTGGAGGGATCGGTGTAAACACCATATATTTT. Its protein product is CSVVAGGIGVNTIYF.

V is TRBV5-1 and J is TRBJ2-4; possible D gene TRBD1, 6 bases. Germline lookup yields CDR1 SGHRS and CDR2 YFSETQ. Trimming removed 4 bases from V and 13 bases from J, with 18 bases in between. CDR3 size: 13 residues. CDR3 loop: CASSPDRFGEQYF. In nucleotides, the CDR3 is TGCGCCAGCAGCCCCGACAGGTTCGGGGAGCAGTACTTC.

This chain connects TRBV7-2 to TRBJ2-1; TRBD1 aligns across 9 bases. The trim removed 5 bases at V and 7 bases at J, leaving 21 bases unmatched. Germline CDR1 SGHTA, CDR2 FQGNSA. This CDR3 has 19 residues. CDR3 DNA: TGTGCCAGCAGCCGGACGGGACAGGGAGTCCTATTAAGTAGAAATGAGCAGTTCTTC. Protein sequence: CASSRTGQGVLLSRNEQFF.

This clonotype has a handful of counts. CDR3 sequence reads: CASSYSTPEETQYF. CDR3 sequence (DNA): TGCGCCAGCAGCTACTCGACTCCCGAAGAGACCCAGTACTTC. V and J are TRBV5-1 and TRBJ2-5; D ambiguous. The germline gives CDR1 SGHRS, CDR2 YFSETQ. This CDR3 contains 14 residues. Trimming took 3 bases from V and 3 from J, leaving 12 bases between them.

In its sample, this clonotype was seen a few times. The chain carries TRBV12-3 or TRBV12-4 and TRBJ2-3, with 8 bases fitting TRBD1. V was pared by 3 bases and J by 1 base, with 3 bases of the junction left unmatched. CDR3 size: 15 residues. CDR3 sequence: CASSFMDRGTDTQYF. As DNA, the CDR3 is TGTGCCAGCAGTTTCATGGACAGGGGCACAGATACGCAGTATTTT.

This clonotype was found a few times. The CDR3 DNA reads TGCAGTGCTAGCGGGGAGTACCAAGAGACCCAGTACTTC. Its protein is CSASGEYQETQYF. This chain links TRBV20-1 with TRBJ2-5; TRBD2 might be the D (5 bases). Germline CDR1 is DFQATT and CDR2 is SNEGSKA (reference sequence). The CDR3 loop spans 13 amino acids. The V gene lost 3 bases and the J gene lost 0 bases, with 8 bases spanning the gap.

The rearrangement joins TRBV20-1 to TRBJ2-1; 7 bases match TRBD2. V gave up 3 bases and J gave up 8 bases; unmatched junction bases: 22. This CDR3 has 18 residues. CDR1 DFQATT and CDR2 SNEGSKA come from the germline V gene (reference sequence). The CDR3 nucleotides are TGCAGTGCTAGCTCCCTGGGGCAACTAGCGAGGGAAAGCGATGAGCAGTTCTTC. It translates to CSASSLGQLARESDEQFF.

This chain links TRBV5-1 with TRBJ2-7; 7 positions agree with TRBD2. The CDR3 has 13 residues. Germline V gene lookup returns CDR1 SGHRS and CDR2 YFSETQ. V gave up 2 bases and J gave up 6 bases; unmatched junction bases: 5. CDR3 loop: CASSFYGRSEQYF. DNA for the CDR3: TGCGCCAGCAGCTTTTACGGGAGGAGCGAGCAGTACTTC.